Listed below are T cell receptor beta chains from one sample, sequenced in a study of T cell responses to AZD1222 COVID-19 vaccine. Generated by immunoSEQ multiplex PCR, the TCRdb table keeps only in-frame clones and is missing some. This table has 100,000 to 150,000 clones, 92% appearing once. Sequencing was performed on peripheral blood, taken on day 0 of AZD1222 vaccination. Source of these receptors: an adult in good health. Each CDR3 is given with its conserved first and last residue. Each record gives: V gene, D gene, clone size, J gene, CDR3 DNA, CDR3 protein. D genes are given only for firm matches. The size entry is marked missing in some rows and otherwise reads once, few, many or a size class.

>TRBV6-5|TRBD1|NA|TRBJ2-7
TGTGCCAGCGACCAGGACAGGGTCAACGAGCAGTACTTC
CASDQDRVNEQYF
>TRBV4-3|TRBD2|NA|TRBJ2-1
TGCGCCAGCAGCCAAGATGCTTTGGGGTCGGGACTAGCGTACAATGAGCAGTTCTTC
CASSQDALGSGLAYNEQFF
>TRBV6-1|TRBD1|NA|TRBJ1-4
TGTGCCAGCAGTGAAGCCGGGACAGGGAATGAAAAACTGTTTTTT
CASSEAGTGNEKLFF
>TRBV24-1|NA|NA|TRBJ1-2
TGTGCCACCAGTGATTTGGCAGGGCCCAACTATGGCTACACCTTC
CATSDLAGPNYGYTF
>TRBV5-1|TRBD1|NA|TRBJ1-2
TGCGCCAGCAGGGAAACAGGGGCCCGAGCCTATGGCTACACCTTC
CASRETGARAYGYTF
>TRBV27|NA|NA|TRBJ1-6
TGTGCCAGCAGTCTATACCTCGGGCACGGTTCACCCCTCCACTTT
CASSLYLGHGSPLHF
>TRBV14|NA|NA|TRBJ1-1
TGTGCCAGCAGCCAAATACGGGACACTGAAGCTTTCTTT
CASSQIRDTEAFF
>TRBV18|NA|NA|TRBJ1-1
TGTGCCAGCTCACCGCAGCAGGGGACTGAAGCTTTCTTT
CASSPQQGTEAFF
>TRBV21-1|NA|NA|TRBJ2-7
TGTGCCAGCAGCTCACCGAGGGAGTTATACGAGCAGTACTTC
CASSSPRELYEQYF
>TRBV10-3|NA|once|TRBJ1-5
TGTGCCATCAGTGAATCCGTCTCTAAGCCCCAGCATTTT
CAISESVSKPQHF
>TRBV10-3|NA|NA|TRBJ2-3
TGTGCCATCACTCCCGGACAGGGAGGGGGCACAGATACGCAGTATTTT
CAITPGQGGGTDTQYF
>TRBV6-5|NA|NA|TRBJ1-4
TGTGCCAGCAGCTCACAGGGCAGCGAAGAAAAACTGTTTTTT
CASSSQGSEEKLFF
>TRBV15|TRBD1|once|TRBJ2-2
TGTGCCACCAGCGGCGACAGGGTTCAGACCGGGGAGCTGTTTTTT
CATSGDRVQTGELFF
>TRBV4-3|TRBD2|NA|TRBJ2-7
TGCGCCAGCAGCCAAGGCCCCTCTAGCGGGAGATTCTACGAGCAGTACTTC
CASSQGPSSGRFYEQYF
>TRBV2|NA|NA|TRBJ2-7
TGTGCCAGCATTGAAGGTCCAATGTCCTACGAGCAGTACTTC
CASIEGPMSYEQYF
>TRBV5-6|NA|NA|TRBJ2-3
TGTGCCAGCAGCTTGGCGTTAGCGGAAAGCACAGATACGCAGTATTTT
CASSLALAESTDTQYF
>TRBV3-1/TRBV3-2|TRBD1|once|TRBJ2-7
TGTGCCAGCAGCCATGTTCCGGGACAGGGGGCTAGAGAGCAGTACTTC
CASSHVPGQGAREQYF
>TRBV6-5|TRBD1|NA|TRBJ2-7
TGTGCCAGCAGTTACCGCCCGGACAGGGGCTACGAGCAGTACTTC
CASSYRPDRGYEQYF
>TRBV6-5|NA|NA|TRBJ2-2
TGTGCCAGCAGTTACGGGGACACAGATAACACCGGGGAGCTGTTTTTT
CASSYGDTDNTGELFF
>TRBV11-3|TRBD1|NA|TRBJ1-1
TGTGCCAGCAGCTTAGCGACCGACAGGGGGCATAACACTGAAGCTTTCTTT
CASSLATDRGHNTEAFF
>TRBV5-4|TRBD2|once|TRBJ2-3
TGTGCCAGCAGCTTGGCCACTTGGGAAGCGGGGGGGTTGGGTACGCAGTATTTT
CASSLATWEAGGLGTQYF
>TRBV5-1|TRBD1|NA|TRBJ1-4
TGCGCCAGCAGCTTGACACAGGGGGCTCATGAAAAACTGTTTTTT
CASSLTQGAHEKLFF
>TRBV9|NA|NA|TRBJ1-2
TGTGCCAGCAGCGACAACAGGGAAACCGACTATGGCTACACCTTC
CASSDNRETDYGYTF
>TRBV19|TRBD2|NA|TRBJ2-7
TGTGCCAGTTCGGGGGGTTTCTACGAGCAGTACTTC
CASSGGFYEQYF
>TRBV4-3|TRBD2|once|TRBJ2-1
TGCGCCAGCAGCCTCACTCCCGGGACTAGGGATGAGCAGTTCTTC
CASSLTPGTRDEQFF
>TRBV5-1|NA|NA|TRBJ1-2
TGCGCCAGCAGCTTGGGGGTGACGGGGGTCTGGTATGGCTACACCTTC
CASSLGVTGVWYGYTF
>TRBV7-9|NA|NA|TRBJ1-2
TGTGCCAGCAGCTTTCCCCTGGGGTCGGACTATGGCTACACCTTC
CASSFPLGSDYGYTF
>TRBV3-1/TRBV3-2|NA|NA|TRBJ1-1
TGTGCCAGCAGCCAATTAACTATGAACACTGAAGCTTTCTTT
CASSQLTMNTEAFF
>TRBV6-2/TRBV6-3|NA|NA|TRBJ1-1
TGTGCCAGCAGTTACCCGAGGCCCGTGGGGATCACTGAAGCTTTCTTT
CASSYPRPVGITEAFF
>TRBV24-1|NA|NA|TRBJ1-4
TGTGCCACCAGCCGTGGCGGGATCGGTAGCACTAATGAAAAACTGTTTTTT
CATSRGGIGSTNEKLFF
>TRBV10-3|NA|NA|TRBJ1-2
TGTGCCATCAGTGAGAGGGTTTCTAACTATGGCTACACCTTC
CAISERVSNYGYTF
>TRBV19|TRBD1|NA|TRBJ1-6
TGTGCCAGTAGAACCGGGACAGGGGTTACTAATTCACCCCTCCACTTT
CASRTGTGVTNSPLHF
>TRBV25-1|NA|NA|TRBJ1-2
TGTGCCAGCAGTGCGAGGGGCGGGGCAAACTATGGCTACACCTTC
CASSARGGANYGYTF
>TRBV7-6|TRBD1|NA|TRBJ2-3
TGTGCCAGCAGCTCCCTACAGGGGGTACCCCCCGATACGCAGTATTTT
CASSSLQGVPPDTQYF
>TRBV6-6|TRBD2|NA|TRBJ2-7
TGTGCCAGCAGCTTGGGACTAGCGGGGCCTTACGAGCAGTACTTC
CASSLGLAGPYEQYF
>TRBV6-5|NA|NA|TRBJ1-2
TGTGCCAGCAGTTACTCCCCCCAGGGTGGCGGCTATGGCTACACCTTC
CASSYSPQGGGYGYTF
>TRBV11-2|TRBD1|NA|TRBJ1-4
TGTGCCAGCAGGCCGGGACAGATTAGGGAAAAACTGTTTTTT
CASRPGQIREKLFF
>TRBV6-5|NA|NA|TRBJ1-2
TGTGCCAGCGGCAGGGCCTATGGCTACACCTTC
CASGRAYGYTF
>TRBV7-6|NA|once|TRBJ2-1
TGTGCCAGCAGCCGGGTACCGTTTGGGCAGTCGAGTGAGCAGTTCTTC
CASSRVPFGQSSEQFF
>TRBV28|NA|NA|TRBJ2-7
TGTGCCAGCAGCCCCCGCGGAGGTGAGCAGTACTTC
CASSPRGGEQYF
>TRBV9|NA|NA|TRBJ1-6
TGTGCCAGCAGTGCAGCAGGGCTATTCAGGGCCCTCCACTTT
CASSAAGLFRALHF
>TRBV6-5|NA|NA|TRBJ2-7
TGTGCCAGCAGTTACTCGGGGGGCCTCGCCTACGAGCAGTACTTC
CASSYSGGLAYEQYF
>TRBV25-1|TRBD1|NA|TRBJ1-4
TGTGCCAGCAGGGGAGGGACAGCCGAAAAACTGTTTTTT
CASRGGTAEKLFF
>TRBV11-3|TRBD2|NA|TRBJ2-5
TGTGCCAGCAGCAAGCGGGGATGGGAAGAGACCCAGTACTTC
CASSKRGWEETQYF
>TRBV7-2|NA|once|TRBJ2-7
TGTGCCAGCAGCTTAGAGAGACCGATGACGGCGACGAGGGAGCAGTACTTC
CASSLERPMTATREQYF
>TRBV6-5|NA|NA|TRBJ1-2
TGTGCCAGCAGTTACTCCGAGTCGACAGGCTATGGCTACACCTTC
CASSYSESTGYGYTF
>TRBV4-1|NA|NA|TRBJ2-7
TGCGCCAGCAGCCAAGGCTTCCAGGCCCCCTACGAGCAGTACTTC
CASSQGFQAPYEQYF